A selection of T cell receptor beta chains follows, all from one sample in a study of T cells after yellow fever vaccination. TCRdb used MiXCR to reprocess the 5' RACE reads, holding one entry per CDR3 protein. The sample has about 300,000 distinct CDR3 sequences, roughly 9% seen once. This sample comprised CD4+ T cells sorted from PBMCs, obtained 5 days after the yellow fever booster vaccination. All receptors come from a man aged 18 to 29 who received the YFV17D yellow fever vaccine. The CDR3 runs from the conserved cysteine through the conserved F or W. The D gene is left open where the match is weak. Expanded clones get a size class; other rows say once, few or many, or leave the size out.

D gene: NA
V gene: TRBV5-1
clone size: many
J gene: TRBJ1-1
CDR3 length: 13
CDR3 DNA: TGCGCCAGCAGCCTCCGGGGGAACACTGAAGCTTTCTTT
CDR3 protein: CASSLRGNTEAFF

D gene: NA
V gene: TRBV20-1
clone size: few
J gene: TRBJ2-5
CDR3 length: 12
CDR3 DNA: TGCAGTGCTACCGGGACAATAGAGACCCAGTACTTC
CDR3 protein: CSATGTIETQYF

D gene: NA
V gene: TRBV29-1
clone size: NA
J gene: TRBJ2-1
CDR3 length: 14
CDR3 DNA: TGCAGCGCGGTGAGCCTCCGTGGCTACAATGAGCAGTTCTTC
CDR3 protein: CSAVSLRGYNEQFF

D gene: TRBD1
V gene: TRBV20-1
clone size: NA
J gene: TRBJ1-2
CDR3 length: 12
CDR3 DNA: TGCAGTGCTACCGGGGACAGGAGCGGCTACACCTTC
CDR3 protein: CSATGDRSGYTF

D gene: TRBD2
V gene: TRBV9
clone size: NA
J gene: TRBJ2-3
CDR3 length: 15
CDR3 DNA: TGTGCCAGCAGCGTTACAGCGGGGGGGCCACATACGCAGTATTTT
CDR3 protein: CASSVTAGGPHTQYF

D gene: NA
V gene: TRBV25-1
clone size: few
J gene: TRBJ2-5
CDR3 length: 14
CDR3 DNA: TGTGCCAGCAGTGAGTCCCGGGACTTCGAGACCCAGTACTTC
CDR3 protein: CASSESRDFETQYF

D gene: TRBD2
V gene: TRBV11-3
clone size: NA
J gene: TRBJ2-1
CDR3 length: 15
CDR3 DNA: TGTGCCAGCAGCTTTAGCGGGGGGTCCGGGGGAGAGCAGTTCTTC
CDR3 protein: CASSFSGGSGGEQFF

D gene: NA
V gene: TRBV12-3/TRBV12-4
clone size: few
J gene: TRBJ1-4
CDR3 length: 14
CDR3 DNA: TGTGCCAGCAGTTTAGATGTGCCTAATGAAAAACTGTTTTTT
CDR3 protein: CASSLDVPNEKLFF

D gene: TRBD2
V gene: TRBV7-9
clone size: many
J gene: TRBJ2-1
CDR3 length: 16
CDR3 DNA: TGTGCCAGCAGGCCAATAGCGGGGCCTCTGTACAATGAGCAGTTCTTC
CDR3 protein: CASRPIAGPLYNEQFF

D gene: NA
V gene: TRBV6-5
clone size: NA
J gene: TRBJ2-7
CDR3 length: 13
CDR3 DNA: TGTGCCAGCCAGAGGCAGGGCGGGTACGAGCAGTACTTC
CDR3 protein: CASQRQGGYEQYF

D gene: NA
V gene: TRBV20-1
clone size: many
J gene: TRBJ2-5
CDR3 length: 14
CDR3 DNA: TGCAGTGCCTCCCATTCCACTGTGCTGGAGACCCAGTACTTC
CDR3 protein: CSASHSTVLETQYF

D gene: NA
V gene: TRBV3-1
clone size: NA
J gene: TRBJ1-5
CDR3 length: 13
CDR3 DNA: TGTGCCAGCAGCCAAGATGCGGTAGCGGCCCAGCATTTT
CDR3 protein: CASSQDAVAAQHF

D gene: NA
V gene: TRBV6-6
clone size: NA
J gene: TRBJ1-2
CDR3 length: 15
CDR3 DNA: TGTGCCAGCAGTTACGAGGCAGGGTATAACTATGGCTACACCTTC
CDR3 protein: CASSYEAGYNYGYTF

D gene: NA
V gene: TRBV11-2
clone size: NA
J gene: TRBJ1-1
CDR3 length: 12
CDR3 DNA: TGTGCCAGCAGCTTACACGAATTTCGGGCTTTCTTT
CDR3 protein: CASSLHEFRAFF

D gene: TRBD1
V gene: TRBV7-8
clone size: few
J gene: TRBJ1-2
CDR3 length: 15
CDR3 DNA: TGTGCCAGCAGCTTAGCGGGACAGTCTAACTATGGCTACACCTTC
CDR3 protein: CASSLAGQSNYGYTF

D gene: TRBD1
V gene: TRBV3-1
clone size: NA
J gene: TRBJ2-5
CDR3 length: 14
CDR3 DNA: TGTGCCAGCAGCCAACCGGGACAGGAAGAGACCCAGTACTTC
CDR3 protein: CASSQPGQEETQYF